This is a list of T cell receptor beta chains from one sample in a study of blood T cell repertoires in COVID-19. The protocol was immunoSEQ multiplex PCR, while the TCRdb copy is restricted to in-frame clones and leaves out a portion. Among under 200,000 clones listed, 70% to 90% were seen once. Input material: peripheral blood. Every receptor here comes from a man aged 40-49 years with active or convalescent COVID-19. CDR3s include the opening cysteine and the closing phenylalanine or tryptophan. A D gene is named only where the DNA matches it firmly. The size entry is marked missing in some rows and otherwise reads once, few, many or a size class.

size,D,length,V,J,CDR3,DNA
NA,NA,15,TRBV6-5,TRBJ1-2,CASSLGGLLSGGYTF,TGTGCCAGCAGTTTGGGGGGGCTCCTCTCCGGGGGCTACACCTTC
few,NA,15,TRBV9,TRBJ2-1,CASSPRIASYNEQFF,TGTGCCAGCAGCCCTCGTATAGCTTCCTACAATGAGCAGTTCTTC
NA,NA,15,TRBV7-9,TRBJ1-2,CASSLGRQPAYGYTF,TGTGCCAGCAGCTTAGGGAGACAGCCGGCCTATGGCTACACCTTC
NA,NA,14,TRBV15,TRBJ1-2,CATSRGRGRGSYTF,TGTGCCACCAGCAGAGGAAGGGGCAGGGGAAGCTACACCTTC
NA,NA,15,TRBV7-3,TRBJ2-5,CASSLTGGLQETQYF,TGTGCCAGCAGCTTAACCGGGGGACTCCAAGAGACCCAGTACTTC
NA,TRBD2,14,TRBV19,TRBJ2-5,CASSATSGQETQYF,TGTGCCAGTAGTGCGACTAGCGGCCAAGAGACCCAGTACTTC
NA,NA,14,TRBV27,TRBJ2-7,CASSFGQGLDEQYF,TGTGCCAGCAGTTTTGGGCAGGGCCTTGACGAGCAGTACTTC
NA,NA,15,TRBV6-5,TRBJ2-6,CASGKGGGGANVLTF,TGTGCCAGCGGCAAAGGGGGGGGAGGGGCCAACGTCCTGACTTTC
NA,NA,14,TRBV18,TRBJ1-1,CASSPQQGTTEAFF,TGTGCCAGCTCACCACAACAGGGTACCACTGAAGCTTTCTTT
NA,TRBD1,17,TRBV4-1,TRBJ1-5,CASSHDQDRGSNQPQHF,TGCGCCAGCAGCCATGATCAGGACAGGGGATCGAATCAGCCCCAGCATTTT
NA,NA,16,TRBV5-4,TRBJ2-3,CASSLAGQGFTDTQYF,TGTGCCAGCAGCTTGGCCGGGCAGGGGTTCACAGATACGCAGTATTTT
NA,NA,15,TRBV5-1,TRBJ2-1,CASRMGTRVYNEQFF,TGCGCCAGCAGGATGGGGACTCGGGTTTACAATGAGCAGTTCTTC
NA,NA,15,TRBV10-2,TRBJ1-1,CASSETGRFSTEAFF,TGCGCCAGCAGTGAGACAGGGCGTTTTAGCACTGAAGCTTTCTTT
NA,TRBD1,16,TRBV5-4,TRBJ1-2,CASSLPGGGADRGYTF,TGTGCCAGCAGCTTGCCGGGAGGGGGCGCGGATCGTGGCTACACCTTC
once,NA,16,TRBV18,TRBJ1-1,CASSPTYQGTSQAAFF,TGTGCCAGCTCACCAACTTACCAGGGGACATCTCAGGCAGCTTTCTTT
few,NA,12,TRBV5-4,TRBJ1-6,CASSVGDRSLHF,TGTGCCAGCAGCGTTGGAGATCGGTCCCTCCACTTT
NA,NA,15,TRBV6-1,TRBJ2-5,CASSEVGGQIWTQYF,TGTGCCAGCAGTGAAGTGGGCGGACAAATATGGACCCAGTACTTC
NA,TRBD2,17,TRBV9,TRBJ2-2,CASSSRGAGGRSGELFF,TGTGCCAGCAGCTCCCGGGGAGCGGGGGGCCGTAGCGGGGAGCTGTTTTTT
NA,NA,16,TRBV11-2,TRBJ1-6,CASSLAATVYNSPLHF,TGTGCCAGCAGCTTAGCTGCGACAGTTTATAATTCACCCCTCCACTTT
NA,NA,15,TRBV7-8,TRBJ1-5,CASSLRAGAYQPQHF,TGTGCCAGCAGCTTACGGGCGGGTGCTTATCAGCCCCAGCATTTT
NA,TRBD1,13,TRBV6-4,TRBJ1-2,CASSVKQGSGYTF,TGTGCCAGCAGTGTCAAACAGGGGTCCGGCTACACCTTC
NA,TRBD1,15,TRBV3-1/TRBV3-2,TRBJ1-4,CASSPTGGKGEKLFF,TGTGCCAGCAGCCCTACAGGGGGTAAAGGGGAAAAACTGTTTTTT
NA,NA,18,TRBV11-2,TRBJ2-6,CASSFVKGVVSGANVLTF,TGTGCCAGCAGCTTCGTTAAGGGGGTAGTCTCTGGGGCCAACGTCCTGACTTTC
NA,NA,12,TRBV28,TRBJ2-7,CVTGTPPYEQYF,TGTGTAACCGGGACACCCCCCTACGAGCAGTACTTC
NA,NA,12,TRBV12-3/TRBV12-4,TRBJ2-5,CASSLDRETQYF,TGTGCCAGCAGTTTAGACCGGGAGACCCAGTACTTC
few,TRBD1,13,TRBV2,TRBJ2-5,CASRRDRQETQYF,TGTGCCAGCCGTAGGGACAGACAAGAGACCCAGTACTTC
NA,TRBD1,14,TRBV2,TRBJ1-4,CASSPDRANEKLFF,TGTGCCAGCAGTCCGGACAGGGCTAATGAAAAACTGTTTTTT
NA,TRBD1,15,TRBV23-1,TRBJ2-1,CASSHQWTGGYEQFF,TGCGCCAGCAGTCATCAATGGACAGGGGGCTATGAGCAGTTCTTC
NA,NA,13,TRBV29-1,TRBJ1-2,CSVVSRTRDGYTF,TGCAGCGTTGTTAGTCGGACACGAGATGGCTACACCTTC